The 22 T cell receptor beta chains below come from one sample, sequenced in a study of beta chain features in type 1 diabetes (dated by TCRdb to the late 2010s). What the authors observed across the whole study: Type 1 diabetes patients showed a moderate but significant shortening of TCRB CDR3 length in all four CD4+ subsets.

The antigens of these receptors remain unknown. Receptor amplification or capture employed the immunoSEQ multiplex PCR assay. The entire isolated RNA was reverse transcribed using the High Capacity cDNA Reverse Transcription Kit, and thus expressed TCRB transcripts were sequenced. TCRdb limited this immuneACCESS table to in-frame rearrangements with V and J called. A share of clones is missing; checked studies link under half to unresolved V genes, and the rest is unexplained. The table for this sample lists about 650,000 clones; 12% of them were counted only once. The ten largest account for 0.095% to 0.15% of the sample. The sample taken for sequencing was naive CD4+ T cells from blood. In the paper's terms, the cell subset or site label means: true naive CD4+ T cells. These receptors all stem from a man under 40 with type 1 diabetes.

The gene calls are TRBV7-2 and TRBJ2-5; D perhaps matches TRBD1 (6 bases). Trimming stripped 2 bases from V and 0 bases from J, with 10 bases between. The germline V gene has CDR1 SGHTA and CDR2 FQGNSA. The CDR3 spans 15 residues. CDR3 DNA: TGTGCCAGCAGCTTATTTGGACAGAACCAAGAGACCCAGTACTTC. This translates into CASSLFGQNQETQYF.

A remark on this clone: The final CDR3 position lacks the conserved phenylalanine or tryptophan, pointing to a likely read error. The limits of the CDR3 on the DNA are not certain, so only TCRdb's listed CDR3 is given. The genes are TRBV11-2 and TRBJ2-7; the listed D gene, TRBD2, was not tested against the DNA. The CDR3 is made up of 13 amino acids, end residues included. Germline V lookup: CDR1 SGHAT, CDR2 FQNNGV. The CDR3: CASSPRLAGGVVL.

The chain joins TRBV27 to TRBJ2-2; no definite D call. CDR1 and CDR2 (germline): MNHEY, SMNVEV (reference sequence). V gave up 3 bases and J gave up 4 bases, with 12 bases separating them. This CDR3 contains 15 residues. The CDR3 loop is CASSLAPGLTGELFF. CDR3 in DNA: TGTGCCAGCAGTTTGGCACCCGGGCTCACCGGGGAGCTGTTTTTT.

V gene TRBV19 combines with J gene TRBJ2-1; maybe TRBD1 (5 bases). CDR3 size: 14 residues. V was clipped by 7 bases and J by 4 bases, with 14 bases between them. Germline V CDR1 and CDR2: LNHDA, SQIVND (reference sequence). The CDR3 sequence is CASTPGLLYNEQFF. CDR3 DNA: TGTGCCAGTACCCCAGGGCTCCTATACAATGAGCAGTTCTTC.

This clone was counted a few times. Different DNA sequences within this sample yield the same CDR3. The V call is TRBV5-1, the J call TRBJ2-5; the D is unclear. Trimming took off 0 bases at V and 0 bases at J, with 6 bases between the two ends. The CDR3 totals 14 residues. CDR1 is SGHRS, CDR2 YFSETQ, per germline. The CDR3 DNA reads as TGCGCCAGCAGCTTGGCTGGAGACCAAGAGACCCAGTACTTC. Translation gives CASSLAGDQETQYF.

This clone was seen a few times. V is TRBV5-1 and J is TRBJ2-3; 14 bases map to TRBD2. Germline CDR1 and CDR2: SGHRS and YFSETQ. The CDR3 covers 18 residues. Trimming cost V 1 base and J 2 bases; bases outside gene matches: 6. CDR3 nucleotide sequence: TGCGCCAGCAGCTTGAGAGGGACTAGCGGGGGTCCCACAGATACGCAGTATTTT. Translation gives CASSLRGTSGGPTDTQYF.

The chain links TRBV13 to TRBJ1-2; 7 nucleotides agree with TRBD1. Trimming at V came to 6 bases and at J to 4 bases, leaving 5 bases not matched to a gene. Germline CDR1 PRHDT, CDR2 FYEKMQ (reference sequence). This CDR3 spans 13 amino acids. For the CDR3, the DNA is TGTGCCAGCAGTGAGGGGGCCGGCTATGGCTACACCTTC. Translated: CASSEGAGYGYTF.

The chain links TRBV5-1 to TRBJ2-7; 7 bases fit TRBD1. With 4 bases clipped from V and 2 bases from J, the junction kept 9 bases outside the gene matches. The germline CDR1 and CDR2 sequences are SGHRS and YFSETQ. This CDR3 is 15 amino acids long. Here the CDR3 DNA reads TGCGCCAGCAGCCGCGCGGACAGGACCGCCTACGAGCAGTACTTC. Its translation: CASSRADRTAYEQYF.

This sequence joins TRBV29-1 and TRBJ2-5; no definite D call. This CDR3 has 15 residues. Trimming pared 0 bases from V and 2 bases from J, leaving 13 bases between. Germline loops: CDR1 SQVTM, CDR2 ANQGSEA. In DNA, the CDR3 is TGCAGCGTTGAAGAATGGGGTCAGGCACAAGAGACCCAGTACTTC. Its protein is CSVEEWGQAQETQYF.

This clone appeared a few times. V is TRBV6-1 and J is TRBJ2-6; no reliable D call. V gave up 1 base and J gave up 0 bases, with 7 bases separating them. The CDR3 runs to 16 residues. Per germline, CDR1 MNHNS and CDR2 SASEGT. CDR3 nucleotide sequence: TGTGCCAGCAGTGAAGTCCACAGCTCTGGGGCCAACGTCCTGACTTTC. It is translated as CASSEVHSSGANVLTF.

A few counts support this clone. The chain links TRBV18 to TRBJ2-1, with 14 bases that match TRBD2. The CDR3 extends over 17 amino acids. Germline V gene lookup returns CDR1 KGHSH and CDR2 LQKENI. Germline trimming cut 5 bases from V and 10 bases from J; bases unmatched to any gene: 13. CDR3 residues: CASSALGTSGGTREQFF. CDR3 in DNA: TGTGCCAGCTCAGCGCTAGGGACTAGCGGGGGCACAAGGGAGCAGTTCTTC.

This clone was observed a few times. This chain uses TRBV7-2 with TRBJ2-6, with a tentative D call TRBD1 (6 bases). The CDR3 runs 19 residues. Germline V gene sequence: CDR1 SGHTA, CDR2 FQGNSA. V was shortened by 2 bases and J by 0 bases, with 17 bases between the two germline ends. CDR3 loop: CASSLQSQGRYSGANVLTF. The CDR3 DNA reads TGTGCCAGCAGCTTACAATCCCAGGGGCGATACTCTGGGGCCAACGTCCTGACTTTC.

The rearrangement joins TRBV4-2 to TRBJ1-2; 10 bases agree with TRBD1. V dropped 4 bases and J dropped 7; count of bases not matched to a gene: 9. CDR1 and CDR2 from the germline V gene are LGHNA and YNFKEQ. The CDR3 totals 15 residues. CDR3 nucleotide sequence: TGTGCCAGCAGCCCAGGACCGGGACAGGGGAGTGGCTACACCTTC. The encoded protein is CASSPGPGQGSGYTF.

This clone was observed a few times. This chain uses TRBV18 with TRBJ1-5, with a tentative D call TRBD1 (5 bases). Looked up from germline, CDR1 is KGHSH and CDR2 is LQKENI. The CDR3 has 16 amino acids. V lost 3 bases and J 2 bases, leaving 14 bases between the germline ends. This CDR3 reads CASSPRGREGNQPQHF. The CDR3 nucleotides are TGTGCCAGCTCACCGAGGGGCAGGGAGGGCAATCAGCCCCAGCATTTT. Combining the CDR3 with reference TRBV18 and TRBJ1-5 gives the whole variable domain NAGVMQNPRHLVRRRGQEARLRCSPMKGHSHVYWYRQLPEEGLKFMVYLQKENIIDESGMPKERFSAEFPKEGPSILRIQQVVRGDSAAYFCASSPRGREGNQPQHFGDGTRLSIL.

The chain couples TRBV4-2 to TRBJ2-7, with 9 bases identical to TRBD1. The trim removed 3 bases at V and 0 bases at J, leaving 0 bases unmatched. The germline gives CDR1 LGHNA, CDR2 YNFKEQ. This CDR3 is built from 14 residues. The chain's CDR3 is CASSQTGGSYEQYF. CDR3 sequence (DNA): TGTGCCAGCAGCCAGACAGGGGGCTCCTACGAGCAGTACTTC.

V usage is TRBV6-6 and J usage is TRBJ2-7, with TRBD2 identical over 10 bases. This CDR3 is 14 amino acids long. J lost 0 bases, V lost 6 bases, and 2 bases had no gene match. Germline assignment: CDR1 MNHNY and CDR2 SVGAGI (reference sequence). The CDR3 protein is CASRSSGSSYEQYF. DNA for the CDR3: TGTGCCAGCAGGTCTAGCGGGAGCTCCTACGAGCAGTACTTC.

This clone has more than one count but fewer than ten. This rearrangement joins TRBV7-2 to TRBJ1-5; 7 nucleotides align to TRBD1. This CDR3 comprises 14 residues. Germline assignment: CDR1 SGHTA and CDR2 FQGNSA. With V trimmed by 7 bases and J by 2 bases, 5 bases remained unmatched. The CDR3 loop reads CASKAGQRNQPQHF. In DNA form, the CDR3 reads TGTGCCAGCAAAGCGGGACAGCGCAATCAGCCCCAGCATTTT.

The V call is TRBV9, the J call TRBJ2-3; 8 bases are a match to TRBD2. Looked up from germline, CDR1 is SGDLS and CDR2 is YYNGEE. This CDR3 is built from 15 residues. J gave up 3 bases and V 6 bases, and 9 bases lay outside the gene matches. CDR3 residues: CASTVSGGGTDTQYF. The CDR3, as DNA: TGTGCCAGCACGGTCAGCGGGGGCGGAACAGATACGCAGTATTTT.

This sequence joins TRBV7-9 and TRBJ1-6; D may be TRBD1 (6 bases). The CDR3 loop spans 14 amino acids. Germline-derived CDR1 and CDR2 are SEHNR and FQNEAQ (reference sequence). V was trimmed by 6 bases and J by 7 bases, leaving 13 bases between them. In DNA form, the CDR3 reads TGTGCCAGCAGTCCGGACAGTCCGAATTCACCCCTCCACTTT. Translation gives CASSPDSPNSPLHF.

This clone was picked up a small number of times. The rearrangement links TRBV5-1 to TRBJ1-3, with a possible D match to TRBD1 (6 bases). The CDR3 totals 15 residues. Germline V gives CDR1 SGHRS, CDR2 YFSETQ. Trimming removed 0 bases from V and 2 bases from J, with 9 bases in between. CDR3 sequence: CASSLAQGTGNTIYF. CDR3 nucleotides: TGCGCCAGCAGCTTGGCCCAGGGGACTGGAAACACCATATATTTT.

To note about this clone: An end of the junction differs from the germline gene, which may be a read error. V is TRBV29-1 and J is TRBJ2-5, with 11 bases identical to TRBD1. This CDR3 comprises 16 residues. The germline V gene has CDR1 SQVTM and CDR2 ANQGSEA. The CDR3 loop reads CSVEGGQGARRETQYF. CDR3 DNA: TGCAGCGTGGAAGGTGGACAGGGGGCTCGTCGAGAGACCCAGTACTTC. The entire variable domain, with the rest obtained from reference TRBV29-1 and TRBJ2-5, is as follows: SAVISQKPSRDICQRGTSLTIQCQVDSQVTMMFWYRQQPGQSLTLIATANQGSEATYESGFVIDKFPISRPNLTFSTLTVSNMSPEDSSIYLCSVEGGQGARRETQYFGPGTRLLVL.

V gene TRBV2 combines with J gene TRBJ2-2; D is perhaps TRBD1 (5 bases). The V end lost 8 bases, the J end lost 1 base, and 17 bases lay between the germline ends. Germline assignment: CDR1 SNHLY and CDR2 FYNNEI. The CDR3 covers 16 residues. In DNA, the CDR3 is TGTGCCAGCTCCTCTTTACCAAGGGGGAACACCGGGGAGCTGTTTTTT. This codes for CASSSLPRGNTGELFF. Combining the CDR3 with reference TRBV2 and TRBJ2-2 gives the whole variable domain EPEVTQTPSHQVTQMGQEVILRCVPISNHLYFYWYRQILGQKVEFLVSFYNNEISEKSEIFDDQFSVERPDGSNFTLKIRSTKLEDSAMYFCASSSLPRGNTGELFFGEGSRLTVL.